A single sample gave rise to the 12 T cell receptor beta chains below, sequenced in a study of T cell responses to AZD1222 COVID-19 vaccine (dated by TCRdb to the early 2020s). Library prep was done by the immunoSEQ multiplex PCR assay. TCRdb holds this immuneACCESS table with in-frame rearrangements only. Some clones are missing; in checked studies, unresolved V genes explain under half, and the rest has no known cause. Within this sample are approximately 180,000 clones, with about nine tenths of them counted one time only. Jointly, the top ten make up less than 3% of the sample. The intended sense of this specimen's time point label: baseline before first vaccination. The source was peripheral blood, collected on day 0 of AZD1222 vaccination. The receptor source for this set is an adult in good health.

This clone was counted a single time. The V and J genes are TRBV3-1 (or the pseudogene TRBV3-2) and TRBJ1-2; D may be TRBD1 (5 bases). V was shortened by 4 bases and J by 8 bases, with 11 bases between the two germline ends. The CDR3 covers 12 residues. The germline CDR1 and CDR2 sequences are LGHDT and YNNKEL (reference sequence). CDR3 sequence: CASSRPSGGYTF. The CDR3 DNA reads TGTGCCAGCAGCCGACCCTCAGGGGGCTACACCTTC.

The V gene is TRBV7-2, the J gene TRBJ2-7; D remains unclear. CDR1 SGHTA and CDR2 FQGNSA come from the germline V gene. The CDR3 is 15 residues long. V was shortened by 0 bases and J by 1 base, with 10 bases between the two germline ends. CDR3 nucleotides: TGTGCCAGCAGCTTAGCCGCTGCGAGTTCCTACGAGCAGTACTTC. Residues: CASSLAAASSYEQYF.

The chain combines TRBV6-4 with TRBJ2-1; 8 bases map to TRBD2. CDR1 MRHNA and CDR2 SNTAGT come from the germline V gene. The CDR3 runs to 15 residues. V was clipped by 1 base and J by 7 bases; unmatched bases: 6. Here the CDR3 reads CASSDYTSGRNEQFF. The CDR3 bases are TGTGCCAGCAGTGACTATACTAGCGGCAGGAATGAGCAGTTCTTC.

The V call is TRBV5-5, the J call TRBJ1-2; weak D call: TRBD1 (5 bases). V gave up 4 bases and J gave up 0 bases, with 22 bases separating them. The CDR3 contains 18 residues. In germline, CDR1 is SGHKS, CDR2 YYEKEE (reference sequence). The CDR3 DNA sequence: TGTGCCAGCAGCCGGGGACCGGGCCCCTCGTTAGCTAACTATGGCTACACCTTC. Translation: CASSRGPGPSLANYGYTF.

The gene calls are TRBV28 and TRBJ1-3; D is unresolved. The germline CDR1 and CDR2 sequences are MDHEN and SYDVKM. The CDR3 length is 15 residues. V was trimmed by 8 bases and J by 0 bases, leaving 14 bases between them. CDR3: CASAVSSPSGNTIYF. CDR3 nucleotides: TGTGCCAGCGCGGTCAGTAGCCCCTCTGGAAACACCATATATTTT. The full variable domain, in which reference TRBV28 and TRBJ1-3 provide the parts outside the CDR3, is DVKVTQSSRYLVKRTGEKVFLECVQDMDHENMFWYRQDPGLGLRLIYFSYDVKMKEKGDIPEGYSVSREKKERFSLILESASTNQTSMYLCASAVSSPSGNTIYFGEGSWLTVV.

This clone occurred once. The chain links TRBV5-5 to TRBJ1-3, with TRBD1 matching 8 bases. Unmatched junction bases numbered 14, after V lost 4 bases and J lost 8 bases. From germline, CDR1 is SGHKS and CDR2 YYEKEE (reference sequence). CDR3 length: 16 amino acids. CDR3 protein: CASSLPGQDRGDTIYF. For the CDR3, the DNA is TGTGCCAGCAGCCTCCCGGGACAGGACCGCGGGGACACCATATATTTT.

The chain employs TRBV21-1 and TRBJ2-1; the D call of TRBD1 is as the table states it, not checked on the DNA. TRBV21-1 is labeled a pseudogene. The CDR3 is 14 amino acids. The CDR3 DNA follows: TGTGCCAGTCCGGGACAGTCAGACTACAATGAGCAGTTCTTC. Residues: CASPGQSDYNEQFF.

The chain combines TRBV5-1 with TRBJ2-5, with TRBD2 as a possible D gene (5 bases). V lost 5 bases to trimming and J lost 1 base, with 6 bases between them. This CDR3 spans 12 amino acids. Per germline, CDR1 SGHRS and CDR2 YFSETQ. Written as DNA, the CDR3 is TGCGCCAGCAGGGGGAGCCAAGAGACCCAGTACTTC. Its translation: CASRGSQETQYF.

Notes on this clone: The germline gene is not matched at one end of the junction; a read error may be the cause. The chain has TRBV27 and TRBJ2-1; a possible D gene is TRBD2 (6 bases). Germline CDR1 reads MNHEY; CDR2 reads SMNVEV (reference sequence). The CDR3 consists of 11 residues. This CDR3 is CASSSGGPQVF. The DNA of the CDR3 is TGTGCCAGCAGCTCCGGAGGGCCCCAGGTCTTC.

The V and J genes are TRBV7-2 and TRBJ2-7; D is unclear. This CDR3 contains 13 residues. V was clipped by 3 bases and J by 2 bases, with 8 bases between them. The germline V gene encodes CDR1 SGHTA and CDR2 FQGNSA. The CDR3 region is CASSFRYAYEQYF. CDR3 DNA sequence: TGTGCCAGCAGCTTCCGATATGCCTACGAGCAGTACTTC.

V gene TRBV18 combines with J gene TRBJ2-5; D possibly uses TRBD1 or TRBD2 (5 bases each). The CDR3 totals 12 residues. The V end lost 5 bases, the J end lost 5 bases, and 9 bases lay between the germline ends. Germline V gene sequence: CDR1 KGHSH, CDR2 LQKENI. The CDR3 sequence: CASSGGRETQYF. The CDR3 DNA follows: TGTGCCAGCTCAGGGGGAAGGGAGACCCAGTACTTC.

The genes are TRBV28 and TRBJ1-1, with TRBD1 matching over 9 bases. Trimming took 2 bases from V and 3 from J; bases not matched to a gene: 1. The CDR3 runs 14 residues. From germline, CDR1 is MDHEN and CDR2 SYDVKM. The CDR3 protein is CASSLGQGYTEAFF. The CDR3 region has the DNA TGTGCCAGCAGTTTAGGACAGGGGTACACTGAAGCTTTCTTT.